This passage covers 13 T cell receptor beta chains from one sample sequenced in a study of response to subunit inactivated influenza vaccine. In TCRdb, the RT-PCR reads were re-called with MiXCR into one record per CDR3 protein. The sample contains under 200,000 distinct CDR3 sequences, approximately 10% of which appear only once. The sequencing here drew on non-naive T cells sorted from PBMCs, taken more than 35 days after vaccination. The receptor set was obtained from a man in his fifties or sixties who received an inactivated influenza vaccine.

This clonotype was seen many times. The V and J genes are TRBV18 and TRBJ2-7; 7 bases are a match to TRBD1. Germline V CDR1 and CDR2: KGHSH, LQKENI. Losses at the gene ends were 1 base for V and 0 bases for J; bases not matched to a gene: 3. The CDR3 runs to 15 residues. The CDR3 nucleotides are TGTGCCAGCTCACCACGTAGGGACAGCTCCTACGAGCAGTACTTC. Translated: CASSPRRDSSYEQYF.

This clonotype showed up many times. This chain uses TRBV11-2 with TRBJ2-1; 9 positions agree with TRBD1. Germline V gene lookup returns CDR1 SGHAT and CDR2 FQNNGV. The CDR3 is 14 amino acids. V was clipped by 8 bases and J by 5 bases; unmatched bases: 7. The CDR3 here is CASHMGQGNNEQFF. CDR3 coding DNA: TGTGCCAGCCACATGGGACAGGGAAACAATGAGCAGTTCTTC.

The V call is TRBV3-1, the J call TRBJ2-2; 9 bases are shared with TRBD2. Germline assignment: CDR1 LGHDT and CDR2 YNNKEL (reference sequence). The length of the CDR3 is 15 residues. V shed 1 base, J shed 7 bases, and the junction held 4 bases outside the gene matches. The CDR3 is CASSQAAGGVGELFF. The DNA of the CDR3 is TGTGCCAGCAGCCAAGCAGCGGGGGGAGTCGGGGAGCTGTTTTTT.

This clonotype occurred a few times. The gene calls are TRBV5-4 and TRBJ2-2; no reliable D call. Trimming removed 6 bases at V and 1 base at J, with 7 bases between. CDR3 length: 13 residues. CDR1 is SGHNT, CDR2 YYREEE, per germline (reference sequence). CDR3 protein: CASTRMNTGELFF. The CDR3 DNA is TGTGCCAGCACCCGGATGAACACCGGGGAGCTGTTTTTT.

This clonotype was seen only a few times. The chain couples TRBV19 to TRBJ2-1; 13 positions match TRBD2. The germline V gene encodes CDR1 LNHDA and CDR2 SQIVND (reference sequence). The V segment lost 3 bases and the J segment 6 bases; nucleotides outside the gene matches: 5. The CDR3 contains 16 residues. CDR3 amino acids: CASSMDGTSGANEQFF. CDR3 in DNA: TGTGCCAGTAGTATGGATGGGACTAGCGGGGCCAATGAGCAGTTCTTC.

The rearrangement uses TRBV6-2 or TRBV6-3 and TRBJ2-2; D tentatively reads TRBD1 or TRBD2 (5 bases each). V was clipped by 7 bases and J by 4 bases, with 13 bases between them. Germline V gene sequence: CDR1 MNHEY, CDR2 SVGEGT. The CDR3 has 14 amino acids. The DNA of the CDR3 is TGTGCCAGCAACGATAAGGGGAGCACCGGGGAGCTGTTTTTT. Translated: CASNDKGSTGELFF.

The CDR3: CASSGGASIGSPLHF. The CDR3 coding sequence is TGTGCCAGCAGTGGGGGGGCCAGTATTGGATCACCCCTCCACTTT. The chain is built from TRBV6-1 and TRBJ1-6, with D possibly matching TRBD1 (6 bases). The germline gives CDR1 MNHNS, CDR2 SASEGT. V was clipped by 4 bases and J by 10 bases, with 17 bases between them. This CDR3 contains 15 residues.

This clonotype came up many times. The chain is built from TRBV3-1 and TRBJ2-1; TRBD2 is a possible D gene (6 bases). Deletions cut 1 base from V and 0 bases from J, with 7 bases between. Germline-derived CDR1 and CDR2 are LGHDT and YNNKEL (reference sequence). CDR3 length: 15 residues. The CDR3 nucleotides read TGTGCCAGCAGCCAAGGCGGGATCTCCTACAATGAGCAGTTCTTC. The encoded protein is CASSQGGISYNEQFF.

This clonotype has a count of ten or more. The genes are TRBV12-3 or TRBV12-4 and TRBJ1-5; D uncertain. The CDR3 consists of 14 residues. V was cut by 1 base and J by 9 bases, with 13 bases left in between. CDR3 coding DNA: TGTGCCAGCAGTTTAGGACGGACCTCGGGGCCCCAGCATTTT. It translates to CASSLGRTSGPQHF.

There are a few counts of this clonotype. The rearrangement links TRBV15 to TRBJ2-2, with TRBD2 identical over 7 bases. Trimming removed 6 bases from V and 6 bases from J; junction bases left unmatched: 13. Germline V gene lookup returns CDR1 LNHNV and CDR2 YYDKDF (reference sequence). There are 16 residues in the CDR3. In DNA form, the CDR3 reads TGTGCCACCAGTGGTGCGGCGGGGGTAGGTGCCGGGGAGCTGTTTTTT. It encodes CATSGAAGVGAGELFF.

In nucleotides, the CDR3 is TGTGCCAGCAGCCCCCACGGAGACGCAGATACGCAGTATTTT. It translates to CASSPHGDADTQYF. This chain connects TRBV7-8 to TRBJ2-3; D not certain. The germline V gene encodes CDR1 SGHVS and CDR2 FQNEAQ. V was clipped by 5 bases and J by 4 bases, with 13 bases between them. The CDR3 totals 14 residues.

The J gene is TRBJ2-7, the V gene TRBV11-2; 8 bases fit TRBD2. The germline gives CDR1 SGHAT, CDR2 FQNNGV. V lost 5 bases and J lost 3; bases outside the gene matches: 21. The CDR3 consists of 19 residues. The CDR3 DNA sequence: TGTGCCAGCAGCCGCGCCTCGGGTTCGCGGGGGGCTACCGGCTACGAGCAGTACTTC. Its translation: CASSRASGSRGATGYEQYF.

J is TRBJ2-7 and V is TRBV7-9, with 7 positions matching TRBD1. The germline V gene has CDR1 SEHNR and CDR2 FQNEAQ (reference sequence). The trim removed 3 bases at V and 2 bases at J, leaving 1 base unmatched. This CDR3 has 13 residues. The CDR3 sequence: CASSFGQAYEQYF. The CDR3 DNA reads as TGTGCCAGCAGCTTCGGACAGGCCTACGAGCAGTACTTC.